These T cell receptor beta chains were read from a single sample in a study of cytomegalovirus exposure and HLA in healthy donors. Sequencing used immunoSEQ multiplex PCR; TCRdb keeps in-frame clones, though not all of them. The sample includes 99,000 or so clones, around 75% of them seen just once. The sequencing sample was made of PBMCs. The source is a man aged 30-40 years in good health and CMV-seropositive. The CDR3 runs from the conserved cysteine through the conserved F or W. D genes are given only for firm matches. Clone size is shown for a subset of rows, as once, few, many or a class of expanded clone.

cdr3_aa cdr3_nt j_call clone_size v_call d_call
CAIGGLSYEQFF TGTGCCATCGGGGGACTATCTTATGAGCAGTTCTTC TRBJ2-1 once TRBV10-3 TRBD2
CASRRDSGEETQYF TGCGCCAGCAGGAGAGACAGCGGGGAGGAGACCCAGTACTTC TRBJ2-5 . TRBV5-1 TRBD2
CASSFGGSGEQYF TGTGCCAGCAGCTTCGGGGGATCAGGCGAGCAGTACTTC TRBJ2-7 . TRBV5-6 .
CASSPGTGGYGYTF TGTGCCAGTAGCCCCGGGACAGGGGGCTATGGCTACACCTTC TRBJ1-2 . TRBV19 TRBD1
CAISDGYYEQYF TGTGCCATCAGTGACGGATACTACGAGCAGTACTTC TRBJ2-7 . TRBV10-3 .
CASSLDQTYEQYF TGTGCCAGCAGCTTAGATCAGACCTACGAGCAGTACTTC TRBJ2-7 . TRBV11-2 .
CASSDWTHRGSPLHF TGCGCCAGCAGCGACTGGACCCACAGGGGTTCACCCCTCCACTTT TRBJ1-6 . TRBV5-1 TRBD1
CASSQGAGETQYF TGCGCCAGCAGCCAAGGGGCCGGAGAGACCCAGTACTTC TRBJ2-5 few TRBV4-1 .
CASSLLSRSSGGETDTQYF TGTGCTAGCAGCTTATTGAGTCGGTCTAGCGGGGGTGAAACAGATACGCAGTATTTT TRBJ2-3 . TRBV7-7 TRBD2
CASSSSDRGANTEAFF TGCGCCAGCAGCTCGTCAGACAGGGGGGCGAACACTGAAGCTTTCTTT TRBJ1-1 . TRBV5-1 TRBD1
CASNIGGSIHNEQFF TGCGCCAGCAATATAGGCGGTTCAATACACAATGAGCAGTTCTTC TRBJ2-1 . TRBV5-1 .
CASSIDRGYQPQHF TGTGCCAGTAGTATTGACAGGGGGTATCAGCCCCAGCATTTT TRBJ1-5 . TRBV19 TRBD1
CASSFGYSPLHF TGTGCCAGCAGCTTCGGTTATTCACCCCTCCACTTT TRBJ1-6 . TRBV5-6 .
CASSQPSGGTHGYEQYF TGTGCCAGCAGCCAACCATCGGGGGGGACCCACGGCTACGAGCAGTACTTC TRBJ2-7 . TRBV14 TRBD2
CASSGGDRGPPMGGQPQHF TGTGCCAGCAGCGGAGGCGACAGGGGGCCTCCGATGGGGGGTCAGCCCCAGCATTTT TRBJ1-5 . TRBV9 TRBD1
CASSASSGNQPQHF TGCGCCAGCAGCGCCTCCAGCGGCAATCAGCCCCAGCATTTT TRBJ1-5 . TRBV5-1 .
CASSASGTASYQETQYF TGCGCCAGCAGCGCCTCCGGGACAGCATCTTACCAAGAGACCCAGTACTTC TRBJ2-5 . TRBV5-1 TRBD1
CASSRDRLNTEAFF TGCGCCAGCAGCCGGGACAGACTCAACACTGAAGCTTTCTTT TRBJ1-1 . TRBV5-1 TRBD1
CAISEGEGSYQPQHF TGTGCCATCAGTGAGGGGGAGGGGTCCTATCAGCCCCAGCATTTT TRBJ1-5 few TRBV6-1 .
CASSPPGANTIYF TGTGCCAGCTCACCACCGGGGGCTAACACCATATATTTT TRBJ1-3 . TRBV18 .
CASSLDRGGVTGELFF TGTGCCAGCAGCTTAGATCGAGGGGGGGTCACCGGGGAGCTGTTTTTT TRBJ2-2 . TRBV11-2 .
CASSLGTGRGNQPQHF TGTGCCAGCAGCTTGGGTACAGGGCGCGGTAATCAGCCCCAGCATTTT TRBJ1-5 . TRBV11-2 .
CASSLNQGVGYTF TGCGCCAGCAGCCTGAACCAGGGGGTAGGCTACACCTTC TRBJ1-2 . TRBV5-1 TRBD1
CASIFSGYGFEKLFF TGTGCCAGCATTTTCTCGGGTTATGGGTTTGAAAAACTGTTTTTT TRBJ1-4 . TRBV6-1 .